This T cell receptor (beta chain) is from a study of CD8 T cells in ankylosing spondylitis. A single record per CDR3 protein comes from TCRdb applying MiXCR to the 5' RACE reads. Of almost 400,000 distinct CDR3 sequences listed, about 22% are singletons. General study findings and limits: Roughly 8 highly homologous variants made up a TCR beta motif, and this motif appeared characteristic of ankylosing spondylitis blood.

The V and J ends lost 5 bases and 4 bases, in that order; junction bases with no gene match: 11. The CDR3 loop spans 15 amino acids. Per germline, CDR1 SGHNT and CDR2 YENEEA. As to this clonotype: Its antigen is still unknown.

This chain connects TRBV11-3 to TRBJ2-7; 7 bases line up with TRBD2. The sample taken for sequencing was blood, either unsorted or a sorted T cell fraction (not recorded which). The sequence derives from a male donor with ankylosing spondylitis. The CDR3 spells CASSPLRGGSYEQYF. CDR3 nucleotide sequence: TGTGCCAGCAGCCCCCTCCGGGGCGGGAGTTACGAGCAGTACTTC.